This T cell receptor beta chain was recorded in a study of CD8 T cells in Susac syndrome. The CDR3 totals 16 residues. Germline V CDR1 and CDR2: MNHNS, SASEGT. The V gene lost 3 bases and the J gene lost 7 bases, with 21 bases spanning the gap. Purification of the CD8+ and CD4+ T cells relied on negative isolation, and TEMRA cells underwent FACS enrichment. A quantity of roughly 0.5 to 1 ug RNA underwent reverse transcription using random hexamers. TCRdb reanalysed the immunoSEQ multiplex PCR reads using MiXCR and keeps one entry per CDR3 protein. The top ten clones hold over 0.05% of a sample with 250,000 to 350,000 distinct CDR3 sequences, about 90% of them seen once.

This TCR was recovered from a human donor with multiple sclerosis. V usage is TRBV6-1 and J usage is TRBJ2-5; D possibly matches TRBD1 or TRBD2 (5 bases each). Sequencing was performed on CD4+ T cells from PBMCs. The CDR3: CASSERGRAFGWTQYF. In nucleotides, the CDR3 is TGTGCCAGCAGTGAGAGGGGACGCGCCTTCGGTTGGACCCAGTACTTC.